This T cell receptor beta chain came from a study of a mutant IDH1 vaccine in newly diagnosed glioma. At the level of the study: Commencement of vaccination occurred 4-6 weeks following radiotherapy alone, or concurrently with temozolomide cycles. Standard pretreatment was either radiotherapy, temozolomide, or, for most, radiochemotherapy with temozolomide. Treated individuals were approximately 60% male and approximately 40% female, averaging about 40 years of age.

A remark on this clone: What it binds is unknown.

Time point meaning: week 11, during vaccination. With topical imiquimod, each dose of the vaccine consisted of 300 ug of mutant IDH1 20-mer peptide. Data came from immunoSEQ multiplex PCR; TCRdb stores just in-frame clones and leaves some out. Of 110,000 or so clones listed, approximately 87% are singletons. In germline, CDR1 is KGHSH, CDR2 LQKENI. The CDR3 has 15 residues. The trim removed 3 bases at V and 7 bases at J, leaving 9 bases unmatched. The J gene is TRBJ2-1, the V gene TRBV18; 7 nucleotides line up with TRBD2. This specimen was PBMCs, taken from a glioma patient whose treatment included an IDH1 peptide vaccine. The source is a woman aged 50 to 65 with glioma. The CDR3 protein is CASSPPPHGGNEQFF. CDR3 nucleotide sequence: TGTGCCAGCTCACCGCCCCCCCACGGGGGGAATGAGCAGTTCTTC.